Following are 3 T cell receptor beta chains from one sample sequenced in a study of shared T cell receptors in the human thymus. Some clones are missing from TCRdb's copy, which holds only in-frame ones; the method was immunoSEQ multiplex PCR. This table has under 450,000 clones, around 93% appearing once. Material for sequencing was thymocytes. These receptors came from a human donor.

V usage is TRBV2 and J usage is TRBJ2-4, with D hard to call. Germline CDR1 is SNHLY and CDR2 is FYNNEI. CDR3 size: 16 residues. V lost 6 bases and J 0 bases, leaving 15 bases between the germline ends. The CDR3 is CASRLQPEIAKNIQYF. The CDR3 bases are TGTGCCAGCAGACTTCAGCCGGAGATAGCCAAAAACATTCAGTACTTC.

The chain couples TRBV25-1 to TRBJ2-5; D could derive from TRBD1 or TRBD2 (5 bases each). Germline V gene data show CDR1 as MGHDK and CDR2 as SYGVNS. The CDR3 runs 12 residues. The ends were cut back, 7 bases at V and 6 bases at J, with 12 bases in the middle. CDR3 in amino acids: CASTRDRKTQYF. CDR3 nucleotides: TGTGCCAGCACCCGGGACCGAAAGACCCAGTACTTC.

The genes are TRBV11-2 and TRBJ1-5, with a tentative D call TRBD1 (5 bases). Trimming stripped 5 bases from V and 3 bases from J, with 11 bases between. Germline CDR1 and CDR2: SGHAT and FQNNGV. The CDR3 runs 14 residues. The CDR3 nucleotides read TGTGCCAGCAGCAGAACAGGATACAATCAGCCCCAGCATTTT. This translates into CASSRTGYNQPQHF. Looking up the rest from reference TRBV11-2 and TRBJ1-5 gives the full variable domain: EAGVAQSPRYKIIEKRQSVAFWCNPISGHATLYWYQQILGQGPKLLIQFQNNGVVDDSQLPKDRFSAERLKGVDSTLKIQPAKLEDSAVYLCASSRTGYNQPQHFGDGTRLSIL.